Presented here are 8 T cell receptor beta chains from one specimen sequenced in a study of cytomegalovirus exposure and HLA in healthy donors. Method: immunoSEQ multiplex PCR; TCRdb's copy keeps in-frame clones and lacks some. The data show 150,000 to 200,000 clones, under 90% seen once. What was sequenced was PBMCs. The receptors were sampled from a man aged 18-30 years in good health and CMV-seropositive.

The V gene is TRBV11-2, the J gene TRBJ2-7, with 10 bases that match TRBD1. Germline V CDR1 and CDR2: SGHAT, FQNNGV. CDR3 length: 16 amino acids. Losses at the gene ends were 5 bases for V and 6 bases for J; bases not matched to a gene: 13. The CDR3 region is CASSQFLGQGNREQYF. CDR3 coding DNA: TGTGCCAGCAGCCAATTCCTGGGACAGGGGAACCGCGAGCAGTACTTC.

This chain links TRBV28 with TRBJ1-1; D might be TRBD1 (5 bases). This CDR3 is built from 15 residues. Trimming pared 1 base from V and 1 base from J, leaving 10 bases between. The germline V gene has CDR1 MDHEN and CDR2 SYDVKM. The CDR3 protein is CASSLYAGENTEAFF. Here the CDR3 DNA reads TGTGCCAGCAGTTTATATGCGGGGGAGAACACTGAAGCTTTCTTT.

The chain links TRBV18 to TRBJ1-4; no definite D call. V was cut by 1 base and J by 1 base, with 10 bases left in between. Germline V CDR1 and CDR2: KGHSH, LQKENI. The CDR3 totals 16 residues. The CDR3 is CASSPQGWRTNEKLFF. CDR3 nucleotides: TGTGCCAGCTCACCACAAGGTTGGAGAACTAATGAAAAACTGTTTTTT.

The genes are TRBV29-1 and TRBJ2-5, with TRBD2 identical over 10 bases. CDR3 length: 15 amino acids. Germline V CDR1 and CDR2: SQVTM, ANQGSEA. J gave up 5 bases and V 1 base, and 7 bases lay outside the gene matches. The CDR3 loop is CSVEASGSMEETQYF. CDR3 coding DNA: TGCAGCGTTGAAGCTAGCGGGAGTATGGAGGAGACCCAGTACTTC.

In this sample, this clone turned up once. V and J are TRBV21-1 and TRBJ2-7; the DNA was not compared with TRBD1, the D call given in the table. TRBV21-1 is termed a pseudogene. The CDR3 runs to 17 residues. The CDR3 protein is CASTLTGPYLKSYEQYF. The CDR3 coding sequence is TGTGCCAGCACCCTTACAGGGCCCTACCTTAAATCCTACGAGCAGTACTTC.

In its sample, this clone was seen a few times. The chain employs TRBV7-9 and TRBJ1-4; D perhaps matches TRBD1 (5 bases). Trimming took off 4 bases at V and 14 bases at J, with 11 bases between the two ends. The CDR3 length is 11 residues. CDR1 is SEHNR and CDR2 is FQNEAQ in the germline V gene (reference sequence). CDR3 region: CASSSGQVLFF. CDR3 DNA: TGTGCCAGCAGCTCAGGACAAGTTCTGTTTTTT.

This clone was detected once. The J gene is TRBJ1-2, the V gene TRBV28, with 12 bases aligning to TRBD1. The V and J ends lost 7 bases and 7 bases, in that order; junction bases with no gene match: 13. The CDR3 is 16 amino acids. CDR1 is MDHEN, CDR2 SYDVKM, per germline. The CDR3, as DNA: TGTGCCAGCACCTTGGGAGCGGGACAGGGGGCTGGTGGCTACACCTTC. It translates to CASTLGAGQGAGGYTF.

V is TRBV2 and J is TRBJ2-5, with D possibly being TRBD2 (5 bases). Trimming took off 6 bases at V and 5 bases at J, with 10 bases between the two ends. Germline lookup yields CDR1 SNHLY and CDR2 FYNNEI. The CDR3 extends over 12 amino acids. CDR3 nucleotides: TGTGCCAGCAGCACCGGGATCGAGACCCAGTACTTC. Residues: CASSTGIETQYF. Together with reference TRBV2 and TRBJ2-5, the CDR3 gives the full variable domain: EPEVTQTPSHQVTQMGQEVILRCVPISNHLYFYWYRQILGQKVEFLVSFYNNEISEKSEIFDDQFSVERPDGSNFTLKIRSTKLEDSAMYFCASSTGIETQYFGPGTRLLVL.